The 27 T cell receptor beta chains given below trace back to one sample, sequenced in a study of blood T cells in healthy people across ages. A second PCR of roughly 6 to 12 cycles used a sample-barcoded 5' primer and a J-beta primer mix. TCRdb passed the 5' RACE reads through MiXCR, listing each CDR3 protein once. The sample has around 1,600,000 distinct CDR3 sequences, under 55% seen once; the top ten hold over 3.5%. Sequences were obtained from blood. All receptors come from a woman between 18 and 29 years old in good health.

This clonotype was seen a handful of times. The chain has TRBV12-3 or TRBV12-4 and TRBJ2-4; a possible D gene is TRBD1 (5 bases). There are 15 residues in the CDR3. Trimming pared 5 bases from V and 0 bases from J, leaving 11 bases between. CDR3 region: CASSLKQAAKNIQYF. DNA for the CDR3: TGTGCCAGCAGTCTAAAACAGGCAGCCAAAAACATTCAGTACTTC.

This clonotype was counted between two and nine times. The chain employs TRBV10-3 and TRBJ2-1; the match to TRBD1 covers 8 bases. Germline trimming cut 6 bases from V and 10 bases from J; bases unmatched to any gene: 8. Germline V gene data show CDR1 as ENHRY and CDR2 as SYGVKD. CDR3 size: 13 residues. The CDR3 DNA follows: TGTGCCATCAGCCCGGGACAGGATAAGGAGCAGTTCTTC. Its translation is CAISPGQDKEQFF.

This rearrangement joins TRBV7-2 to TRBJ2-4, with 10 bases that match TRBD2. The CDR3 consists of 13 residues. Germline V gene sequence: CDR1 SGHTA, CDR2 FQGNSA. J lost 13 bases, V lost 5 bases, and 8 bases had no gene match. The CDR3 region is CASSQSGGGEQYF. The CDR3 DNA sequence: TGTGCCAGCAGCCAAAGCGGGGGGGGAGAGCAGTACTTC.

J is TRBJ2-7 and V is TRBV6-2 or TRBV6-3; weak D call: TRBD2 (5 bases). Germline assignment: CDR1 MNHEY and CDR2 SVGEGT. This CDR3 has 13 amino acids. Trimming took off 0 bases at V and 6 bases at J, with 9 bases between the two ends. CDR3 loop: CASSYSWRIEQYF. The CDR3 DNA is TGTGCCAGCAGTTACTCCTGGAGGATCGAGCAGTACTTC.

This chain links TRBV2 with TRBJ2-4, with TRBD2 matching 14 bases. The germline CDR1 and CDR2 sequences are SNHLY and FYNNEI. The ends lost 6 bases at V and 13 bases at J; junction bases unmatched: 14. The CDR3 is 16 residues long. Here the CDR3 reads CASRGRTSGRFNEQYF. The CDR3 DNA reads as TGTGCCAGCAGAGGGAGGACTAGCGGGAGGTTCAATGAGCAGTACTTC.

Concerning this clonotype itself: A much larger clone sits a single nucleotide away, making a read error possible. The genes are TRBV7-3 and TRBJ2-3, with D possibly TRBD1 on 6 matching bases. V lost 5 bases and J 5 bases, leaving 11 bases between the germline ends. Germline values: CDR1 SGHTA, CDR2 FQGTGA. This CDR3 region has 13 residues. In DNA form, the CDR3 reads TGTGCCAGCAGCGCGGACAGTTTAGATACGCAGTATTTT. Amino acid sequence: CASSADSLDTQYF.

There are a few counts of this clonotype. The chain employs TRBV6-5 and TRBJ2-7; 7 positions match TRBD2. V shed 5 bases and J 1 base; nucleotides not matched to a gene: 5. Germline values: CDR1 MNHEY, CDR2 SVGAGI. This CDR3 has 14 amino acids. This CDR3 is CASSDGLGSYEQYF. The CDR3 DNA follows: TGTGCCAGCAGTGACGGACTAGGGTCCTACGAGCAGTACTTC.

This chain connects TRBV29-1 to TRBJ2-5; no reliable D call. The V and J ends lost 4 bases and 1 base respectively, with 10 bases between them. CDR3 size: 13 residues. Germline values: CDR1 SQVTM, CDR2 ANQGSEA. DNA of the CDR3: TGCAGCGTTGCGGTTGGTACCCAAGAGACCCAGTACTTC. Protein sequence: CSVAVGTQETQYF.

This clonotype appeared a few times. The chain carries TRBV28 and TRBJ2-6, with 7 bases matching TRBD1. CDR1 is MDHEN and CDR2 is SYDVKM in the germline V gene. The V segment lost 10 bases and the J segment 6 bases; nucleotides outside the gene matches: 9. There are 14 residues in the CDR3. The CDR3 is CAIPAGTEANVLTF. In nucleotides, the CDR3 is TGTGCCATCCCAGCCGGGACAGAGGCCAACGTCCTGACTTTC.

This clonotype was observed a single time. The chain uses TRBV7-9 and TRBJ2-4; D unclear. The J call may be incorrect, as the DNA end agrees better with TRBJ2-7. CDR1 SEHNR and CDR2 FQNEAQ come from the germline V gene (reference sequence). The CDR3 is 13 residues long. The chain's CDR3 is CASSPTERYEQYF. CDR3 sequence (DNA): TGTGCCAGCAGCCCTACAGAGAGGTACGAGCAGTACTTC.

This clonotype has only one observation. The chain carries TRBV4-1 and TRBJ1-2; the D gene is possibly TRBD1 (5 bases). This CDR3 contains 17 residues. Trimming left V 5 bases short and J 2 bases short, with 21 bases between. The germline V gene encodes CDR1 MGHRA and CDR2 YSYEKL. CDR3 protein: CASSSYGEGEGNYGYTF. Written as DNA, the CDR3 is TGCGCCAGCAGCTCATACGGGGAAGGGGAAGGAAACTATGGCTACACCTTC.

The chain combines TRBV28 with TRBJ2-5; a weak D match, TRBD2 (7 bases). The V gene's germline CDR1 is MDHEN and CDR2 SYDVKM. This CDR3 has 16 amino acids. The V and J ends lost 1 base and 1 base respectively, with 13 bases between them. The CDR3 is CASSLYGGAVQETQYF. The DNA of the CDR3 is TGTGCCAGCAGTTTATATGGGGGGGCAGTCCAAGAGACCCAGTACTTC.

This clonotype was detected a few times. The chain recombines TRBV10-3 with TRBJ2-5; D may be TRBD2 (6 bases). CDR1 ENHRY and CDR2 SYGVKD come from the germline V gene. Trimming stripped 3 bases from V and 2 bases from J, with 10 bases between. The length of the CDR3 is 14 residues. The CDR3 bases are TGTGCCATCAGTGACCAGGGAGGACAAGAGACCCAGTACTTC. It encodes CAISDQGGQETQYF.

V and J are TRBV28 and TRBJ2-7; 10 nucleotides line up with TRBD2. With 7 bases clipped from V and 3 bases from J, the junction kept 9 bases outside the gene matches. From germline, CDR1 is MDHEN and CDR2 SYDVKM. This CDR3 has 15 amino acids. The CDR3 spells CASTSGLARIYEQYF. The CDR3 DNA reads as TGTGCCAGCACCTCGGGACTAGCGAGAATCTACGAGCAGTACTTC.

The rearrangement uses TRBV9 and TRBJ2-7; tentatively, D is TRBD2 (6 bases). The V end was cut by 0 bases, the J end by 0 bases, with 7 bases between. Germline assignment: CDR1 SGDLS and CDR2 YYNGEE. This CDR3 is built from 14 residues. The CDR3 reads CASSVDGSSYEQYF. The CDR3, as DNA: TGTGCCAGCAGCGTAGACGGGAGCTCCTACGAGCAGTACTTC.

This clonotype was recorded a few times. The chain joins TRBV5-1 to TRBJ2-6, with a tentative D call TRBD2 (5 bases). CDR1 is SGHRS and CDR2 is YFSETQ in the germline V gene. The CDR3 loop spans 14 amino acids. V was clipped by 6 bases and J by 2 bases, with 9 bases between them. Written as DNA, the CDR3 is TGCGCCAGCACCGAGGGAGCTGGGGCCAACGTCCTGACTTTC. Translated, it gives CASTEGAGANVLTF.

This clonotype was picked up a small number of times. The chain employs TRBV4-2 and TRBJ2-3; TRBD1 aligns across 9 bases. Trimming removed 1 base from V and 0 bases from J; junction bases left unmatched: 2. Germline CDR1 is LGHNA and CDR2 is YNFKEQ. CDR3 size: 16 residues. The CDR3 bases are TGTGCCAGCAGCCAAGGGGACAGGGCCAGCACAGATACGCAGTATTTT. This codes for CASSQGDRASTDTQYF.

V is TRBV7-2 and J is TRBJ2-3, with D perhaps TRBD1 (5 bases). V gave up 3 bases and J gave up 1 base, with 11 bases separating them. The V gene's germline CDR1 is SGHTA and CDR2 FQGNSA. The CDR3 extends over 15 amino acids. In DNA form, the CDR3 reads TGTGCCAGCAGCTTCCGAAAAGGGGGCACAGATACGCAGTATTTT. This codes for CASSFRKGGTDTQYF.

V gene TRBV14 combines with J gene TRBJ1-1; possibly TRBD1 for D (6 bases). There are 13 residues in the CDR3. V lost 4 bases to trimming and J lost 10 bases, with 16 bases between them. Per the germline V gene, CDR1 is SGHDN and CDR2 is FVKESK. CDR3 DNA: TGTGCCAGCAGCCTTACAGGGTTCCTTGCAGCTTTCTTT. This translates into CASSLTGFLAAFF. Complete variable domain (other parts from reference TRBV14 and TRBJ1-1): EAGVTQFPSHSVIEKGQTVTLRCDPISGHDNLYWYRRVMGKEIKFLLHFVKESKQDESGMPNNRFLAERTGGTYSTLKVQPAELEDSGVYFCASSLTGFLAAFFGQGTRLTVV.

The chain employs TRBV25-1 and TRBJ2-4; D is perhaps TRBD2 (6 bases). Trimming pared 6 bases from V and 1 base from J, leaving 13 bases between. This CDR3 region has 15 residues. Looked up from germline, CDR1 is MGHDK and CDR2 is SYGVNS. CDR3 loop: CASSPAGRAKNIQYF. In DNA, the CDR3 is TGTGCCAGCAGCCCGGCGGGAAGGGCCAAAAACATTCAGTACTTC.

V and J are TRBV29-1 and TRBJ1-1; TRBD1 aligns across 9 bases. Germline loops: CDR1 SQVTM, CDR2 ANQGSEA. This CDR3 has 15 amino acids. The junction had 10 bases not matched to a gene; V was cut back by 2 bases and J by 6 bases. The CDR3 DNA reads as TGCAGCGTTGAAACACCGAGACAGGGGGGGGCTGAAGCTTTCTTT. Translating gives CSVETPRQGGAEAFF.

V usage is TRBV11-2 and J usage is TRBJ1-2; 9 bases map to TRBD1. The junction had 7 bases not matched to a gene; V was cut back by 4 bases and J by 1 base. CDR3 size: 16 residues. Per germline, CDR1 SGHAT and CDR2 FQNNGV. The CDR3 is CASSSSGQGINYGYTF. The CDR3 bases are TGTGCCAGCAGCTCCTCGGGACAGGGTATTAACTATGGCTACACCTTC.

The chain recombines TRBV6-5 with TRBJ1-3; 7 nucleotides line up with TRBD1. Trimming took 0 bases from V and 2 from J; bases not matched to a gene: 7. The CDR3 has 17 amino acids. Looked up from germline, CDR1 is MNHEY and CDR2 is SVGAGI. The CDR3 nucleotides read TGTGCCAGCAGTTACTCATGGAAAGGGGGCGCTGGAAACACCATATATTTT. Its protein is CASSYSWKGGAGNTIYF.

Concerning this clonotype itself: A much larger clonotype is one base distant, so this may be a read error. The CDR3 reads CSVTGGSSYNEQYF. The CDR3 DNA is TGCAGCGTGACAGGGGGAAGCTCCTACAATGAGCAGTACTTC. V usage is TRBV29-1 and J usage is TRBJ2-1, with 9 bases fitting TRBD1. The assigned J gene may be wrong: the sequence end matches TRBJ2-7 better. The CDR3 is 14 amino acids. Germline V lookup: CDR1 SQVTM, CDR2 ANQGSEA.

There are a few counts of this clonotype. The chain employs TRBV29-1 and TRBJ2-5; the match to TRBD2 covers 7 bases. With 3 bases clipped from V and 0 bases from J, the junction kept 10 bases outside the gene matches. Looked up from germline, CDR1 is SQVTM and CDR2 is ANQGSEA. This CDR3 is 16 amino acids long. The CDR3 spells CSVDGGGFFDQETQYF. The CDR3 nucleotides are TGCAGCGTTGACGGGGGAGGGTTTTTCGACCAAGAGACCCAGTACTTC.

This clonotype was counted a few times. The chain couples TRBV27 to TRBJ2-1, with 8 bases matching TRBD2. In germline, CDR1 is MNHEY, CDR2 SMNVEV (reference sequence). CDR3 length: 18 amino acids. The V gene end was trimmed by 0 bases and the J gene end by 5 bases; junction bases not matched to a gene: 12. The CDR3 region is CASSLSFVVAGRDNEQFF. CDR3 nucleotide sequence: TGTGCCAGCAGTTTATCCTTCGTGGTAGCGGGAAGGGACAATGAGCAGTTCTTC.

This clonotype was observed a handful of times. The gene calls are TRBV20-1 and TRBJ2-3; D could derive from TRBD1 or TRBD2 (5 bases each). CDR1 DFQATT and CDR2 SNEGSKA come from the germline V gene (reference sequence). The CDR3 is 15 amino acids. The V and J ends lost 6 bases and 1 base respectively, with 17 bases between them. CDR3 amino acids: CSATTGLGGTDTQYF. The CDR3 region has the DNA TGCAGTGCCACAACAGGATTGGGGGGCACAGATACGCAGTATTTT.